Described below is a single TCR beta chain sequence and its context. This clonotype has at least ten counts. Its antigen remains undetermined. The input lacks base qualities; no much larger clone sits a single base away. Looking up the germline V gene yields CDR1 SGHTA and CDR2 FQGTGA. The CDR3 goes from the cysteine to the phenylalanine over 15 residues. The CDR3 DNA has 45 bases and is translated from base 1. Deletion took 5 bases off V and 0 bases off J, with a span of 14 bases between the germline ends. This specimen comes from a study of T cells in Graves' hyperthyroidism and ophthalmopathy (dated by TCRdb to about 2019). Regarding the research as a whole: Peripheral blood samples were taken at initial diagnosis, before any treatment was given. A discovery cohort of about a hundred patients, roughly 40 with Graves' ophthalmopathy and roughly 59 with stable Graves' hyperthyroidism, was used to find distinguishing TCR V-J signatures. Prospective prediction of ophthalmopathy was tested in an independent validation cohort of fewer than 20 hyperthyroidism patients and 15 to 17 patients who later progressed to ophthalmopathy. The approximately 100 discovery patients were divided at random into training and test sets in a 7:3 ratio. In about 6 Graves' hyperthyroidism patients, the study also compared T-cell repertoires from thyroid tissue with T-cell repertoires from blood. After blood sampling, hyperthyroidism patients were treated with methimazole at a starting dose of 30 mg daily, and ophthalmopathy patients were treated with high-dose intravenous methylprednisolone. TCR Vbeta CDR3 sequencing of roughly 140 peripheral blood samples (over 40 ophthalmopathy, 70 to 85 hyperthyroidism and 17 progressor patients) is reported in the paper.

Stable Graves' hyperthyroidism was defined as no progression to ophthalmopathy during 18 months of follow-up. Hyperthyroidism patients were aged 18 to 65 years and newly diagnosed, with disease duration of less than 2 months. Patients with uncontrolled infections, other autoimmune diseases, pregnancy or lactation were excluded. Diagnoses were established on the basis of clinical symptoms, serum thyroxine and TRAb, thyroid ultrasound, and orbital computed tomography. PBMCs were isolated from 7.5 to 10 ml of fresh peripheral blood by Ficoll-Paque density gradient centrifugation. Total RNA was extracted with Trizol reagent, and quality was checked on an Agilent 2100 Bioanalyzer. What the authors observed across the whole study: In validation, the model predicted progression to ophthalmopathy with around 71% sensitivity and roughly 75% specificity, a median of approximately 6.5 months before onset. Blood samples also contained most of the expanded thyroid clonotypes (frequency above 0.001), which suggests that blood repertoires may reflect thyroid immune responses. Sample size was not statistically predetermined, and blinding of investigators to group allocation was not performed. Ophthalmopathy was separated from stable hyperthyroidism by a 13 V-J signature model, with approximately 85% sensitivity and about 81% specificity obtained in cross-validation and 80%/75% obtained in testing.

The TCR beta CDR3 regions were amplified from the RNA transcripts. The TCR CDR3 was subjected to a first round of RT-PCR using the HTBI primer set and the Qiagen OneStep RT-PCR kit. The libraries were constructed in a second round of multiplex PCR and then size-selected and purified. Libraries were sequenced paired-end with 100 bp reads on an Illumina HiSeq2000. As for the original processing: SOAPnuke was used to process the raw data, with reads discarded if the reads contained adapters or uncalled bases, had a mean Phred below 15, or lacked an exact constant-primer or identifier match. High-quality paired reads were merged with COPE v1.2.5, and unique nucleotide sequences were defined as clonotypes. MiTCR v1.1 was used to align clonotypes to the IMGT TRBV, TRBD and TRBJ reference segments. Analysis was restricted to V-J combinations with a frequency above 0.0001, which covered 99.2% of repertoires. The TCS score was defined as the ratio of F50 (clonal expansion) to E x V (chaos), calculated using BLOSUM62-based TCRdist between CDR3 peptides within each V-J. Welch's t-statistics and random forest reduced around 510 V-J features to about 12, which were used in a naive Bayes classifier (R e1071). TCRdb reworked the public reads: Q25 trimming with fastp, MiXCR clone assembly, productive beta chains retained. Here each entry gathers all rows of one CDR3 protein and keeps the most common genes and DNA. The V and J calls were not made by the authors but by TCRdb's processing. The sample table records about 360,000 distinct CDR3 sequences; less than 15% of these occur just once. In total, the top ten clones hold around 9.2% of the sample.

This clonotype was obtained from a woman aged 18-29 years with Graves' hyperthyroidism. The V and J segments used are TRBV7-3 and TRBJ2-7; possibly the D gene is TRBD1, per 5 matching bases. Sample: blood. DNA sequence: TGTGCCAGCAGCCCTCAGGGTGGCATCTCCTACGAGCAGTACTTC. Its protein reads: CASSPQGGISYEQYF.